These 24 T cell receptor beta chains were all obtained from the same sample, sequenced in a study of blood T cells in healthy people across ages. The use of a sample-barcoded 5' primer and a J-beta primer mix characterized a second PCR of about 7 to 12 cycles. TCRdb independently ran MiXCR on the 5' RACE reads; one entry per CDR3 protein. This repertoire shows 700,000 to 950,000 distinct CDR3 sequences, nearly 60% found once; its top ten account for 20% to 25%. The sequenced sample consisted of blood. The source is a man aged 30 to 39 in good health.

The table lists this clonotype with many counts. This chain uses TRBV20-1 with TRBJ2-7, with a tentative D call TRBD1 (5 bases). V was shortened by 2 bases and J by 4 bases, with 9 bases between the two germline ends. Germline V gene data show CDR1 as DFQATT and CDR2 as SNEGSKA (reference sequence). CDR3 length: 12 residues. In DNA, the CDR3 is TGCAGTGCTAGACAGGGTGGGTACGAGCAGTACTTC. Translated, it gives CSARQGGYEQYF.

There are a few counts of this clonotype. The rearrangement uses TRBV10-3 and TRBJ2-7; 7 bases are shared with TRBD2. The V gene's germline CDR1 is ENHRY and CDR2 SYGVKD. The CDR3 runs to 15 residues. Unmatched junction bases numbered 8, after V lost 2 bases and J lost 4 bases. The CDR3 here is CAISEVGQGGYEQYF. The CDR3 DNA is TGTGCCATCAGTGAGGTGGGGCAGGGAGGGTACGAGCAGTACTTC.

The rearrangement uses TRBV11-2 and TRBJ2-3; TRBD2 agrees at 12 bases. The ends lost 1 base at V and 0 bases at J; junction bases unmatched: 14. Germline values: CDR1 SGHAT, CDR2 FQNNGV. The CDR3 sequence is 21 residues long. The CDR3 coding sequence is TGTGCCAGCAGCTTAGGTCGGGCTAGCGGGAGGGCAAGGGCTAGCACAGATACGCAGTATTTT. Its protein is CASSLGRASGRARASTDTQYF.

V usage is TRBV20-1 and J usage is TRBJ1-1, with D unresolved. Trimming shortened V by 0 bases and J by 7 bases, and 6 bases separated the two germline ends. The CDR3 sequence is 11 residues long. Germline lookup yields CDR1 DFQATT and CDR2 SNEGSKA (reference sequence). In DNA form, the CDR3 reads TGCAGTGCTAGAGATCGCCTTGAAGCTTTCTTT. Residues: CSARDRLEAFF.

The genes are TRBV3-1 and TRBJ2-1; TRBD1 aligns across 10 bases. Looked up from germline, CDR1 is LGHDT and CDR2 is YNNKEL (reference sequence). The CDR3 loop spans 16 amino acids. With V trimmed by 4 bases and J by 6 bases, 9 bases remained unmatched. The CDR3 DNA is TGTGCCAGCAGCCGTGACGGGACAGGGGTTTCCAATGAGCAGTTCTTC. It translates to CASSRDGTGVSNEQFF.

This CDR3 is CAIAGTSGGAYEQFF. As DNA, the CDR3 is TGTGCCATAGCCGGGACTAGCGGGGGGGCATATGAGCAGTTCTTC. The chain is built from TRBV10-3 and TRBJ2-1; 16 bases are a match to TRBD2. The germline V gene has CDR1 ENHRY and CDR2 SYGVKD. CDR3 size: 15 residues. Germline trimming cut 9 bases from V and 8 bases from J; bases unmatched to any gene: 7.

The rearrangement uses TRBV20-1 and TRBJ2-5, with 8 bases that match TRBD2. Trimming removed 3 bases from V and 5 bases from J; junction bases left unmatched: 8. Germline loops: CDR1 DFQATT, CDR2 SNEGSKA (reference sequence). This CDR3 is 14 amino acids long. The CDR3 loop reads CSASPGRAQETQYF. CDR3 nucleotides: TGCAGTGCTAGCCCCGGGAGGGCCCAGGAGACCCAGTACTTC.

For this clonotype: It may be a read error: a sequence one base away is much more abundant. The chain carries TRBV9 and TRBJ2-5; 7 nucleotides match TRBD1. CDR3 length equals 12 residues. After removal of 9 bases from V and 0 bases from J, the junction contained 2 bases not matched to a gene. Germline loops: CDR1 SGDLS, CDR2 YYNGEE. As DNA, the CDR3 is TGTGCCACAGGGACAGACCAAGAGACCCAGTACTTC. Its protein is CATGTDQETQYF.

The sample holds a few counts of this clonotype. The chain couples TRBV10-3 to TRBJ2-7, with D possibly matching TRBD2 (6 bases). The CDR3 runs 14 residues. The germline gives CDR1 ENHRY, CDR2 SYGVKD. Deletions cut 7 bases from V and 7 bases from J, with 20 bases between. CDR3 amino acids: CAITPDYRGFEQYF. Written as DNA, the CDR3 is TGTGCCATCACCCCGGACTACCGCGGGTTTGAGCAGTACTTC.

A single count supports this clonotype. The chain couples TRBV6-2 or TRBV6-3 to TRBJ2-5; TRBD1 agrees at 8 bases. This CDR3 has 17 residues. With 0 bases clipped from V and 4 bases from J, the junction kept 10 bases outside the gene matches. Germline CDR1 reads MNHEY; CDR2 reads SVGEGT. The CDR3 reads CASSYSNPGGGRETQYF. In nucleotides, the CDR3 is TGTGCCAGCAGTTACTCGAACCCAGGGGGCGGACGAGAGACCCAGTACTTC.

This clonotype was seen only a few times. This chain links TRBV15 with TRBJ1-2; D is unresolved. The CDR3 sequence is 13 residues long. V gave up 5 bases and J gave up 5 bases, with 12 bases separating them. Germline CDR1 is LNHNV and CDR2 is YYDKDF (reference sequence). CDR3 coding DNA: TGTGCCACCAGCCCAGATTACGAGTATGGCTACACCTTC. This gives the protein CATSPDYEYGYTF.

This clonotype occurred many times. V usage is TRBV7-2 and J usage is TRBJ2-7; the match to TRBD2 covers 9 bases. Germline V gives CDR1 SGHTA, CDR2 FQGNSA. This CDR3 has 15 amino acids. V lost 4 bases, J lost 0 bases, and 4 bases stayed unmatched. The CDR3 DNA sequence: TGTGCCAGCAGCTCGGCTAGCGGGATCTCCTACGAGCAGTACTTC. It codes for CASSSASGISYEQYF.

This chain links TRBV7-9 with TRBJ1-2; TRBD1 might be the D (5 bases). The CDR3 contains 14 residues. Deletions cut 5 bases from V and 4 bases from J, with 14 bases between. The germline V gene encodes CDR1 SEHNR and CDR2 FQNEAQ (reference sequence). The CDR3 region is CASSPDTESYGYTF. CDR3 DNA sequence: TGTGCCAGCAGCCCGGACACCGAAAGCTATGGCTACACCTTC.

On this clonotype: Compared with germline, one end of the junction differs, possibly owing to a read error. The rearrangement links TRBV7-7 to TRBJ2-1, with D hard to call. Germline CDR1 reads SSHAT; CDR2 reads FNYEAQ (reference sequence). This CDR3 is built from 16 residues. The CDR3: CASSLHPSAQWDEQFF. For the CDR3, the DNA is TGTGCTAGCAGCTTACACCCCTCCGCTCAATGGGATGAGCAGTTCTTC.

This clonotype was counted a single time. The V and J genes are TRBV11-2 and TRBJ2-5; D uncertain. V gave up 4 bases and J gave up 6 bases, with 18 bases separating them. The germline gives CDR1 SGHAT, CDR2 FQNNGV. There are 15 residues in the CDR3. The CDR3: CASSSPVSVTKTQYF. CDR3 in DNA: TGTGCCAGCAGCTCCCCCGTTTCAGTTACCAAGACCCAGTACTTC. The variable domain in full, completed from reference TRBV11-2 and TRBJ2-5, reads EAGVAQSPRYKIIEKRQSVAFWCNPISGHATLYWYQQILGQGPKLLIQFQNNGVVDDSQLPKDRFSAERLKGVDSTLKIQPAKLEDSAVYLCASSSPVSVTKTQYFGPGTRLLVL.

This chain joins TRBV3-1 and TRBJ2-7; TRBD2 matches at 8 bases. The J call is uncertain, as TRBJ2-4 better fits the DNA end. The germline gives CDR1 LGHDT, CDR2 YNNKEL (reference sequence). The CDR3 totals 14 residues. The CDR3 nucleotides are TGTGCCAGCAGCCAAGTTACTAGCGGAAACATTCAGTACTTC. Protein sequence: CASSQVTSGNIQYF.

This chain uses TRBV6-4 with TRBJ2-1, with D maybe TRBD1 (7 bases). CDR3 length: 13 amino acids. Germline CDR1 MRHNA, CDR2 SNTAGT. V was clipped by 8 bases and J by 14 bases, with 22 bases between them. The DNA for the CDR3 is TGTGCCAGCCACCATATCGCGGGACAGAGTGAGTTCTTC. Encoded protein: CASHHIAGQSEFF.

The sample holds one count of this clonotype. V usage is TRBV9 and J usage is TRBJ2-1; D is uncertain. Matching the DNA end better, TRBJ2-7 makes the J call doubtful. Germline assignment: CDR1 SGDLS and CDR2 YYNGEE. The CDR3 is made up of 15 amino acids. The CDR3 DNA reads TGTGCCAGCAGCGTATCTCAGGAGATCTCCTACGAGCAGTACTTC. It specifies CASSVSQEISYEQYF.

The chain employs TRBV20-1 and TRBJ1-2; TRBD1 aligns across 10 bases. The J segment lost 8 bases and the V segment lost 5 bases, leaving 8 bases of the junction unmatched. The germline V gene has CDR1 DFQATT and CDR2 SNEGSKA (reference sequence). CDR3 size: 13 residues. The chain's CDR3 is CSAGRDRGEGYTF. DNA for the CDR3: TGCAGTGCTGGACGGGACAGGGGTGAAGGCTACACCTTC.

This clonotype was detected a few times. CDR3: CSASGRGAYGYTF. The DNA of the CDR3 is TGCAGTGCTAGCGGGAGGGGGGCCTATGGCTACACCTTC. The rearrangement uses TRBV20-1 and TRBJ1-2, with a tentative D call TRBD1 (6 bases). The germline CDR1 and CDR2 sequences are DFQATT and SNEGSKA (reference sequence). Trimming took off 3 bases at V and 4 bases at J, with 12 bases between the two ends. CDR3 size: 13 residues.

The CDR3 DNA reads as TGTGCCAGCAGCTTAGTTCCACGGGATGAGCAGTTCTTC. This encodes CASSLVPRDEQFF. The chain combines TRBV11-2 with TRBJ2-1; D not resolved. CDR3 length: 13 residues. V lost 1 base to trimming and J lost 8 bases, with 9 bases between them. CDR1 is SGHAT, CDR2 FQNNGV, per germline. The whole variable domain, filled in from reference TRBV11-2 and TRBJ2-1, reads EAGVAQSPRYKIIEKRQSVAFWCNPISGHATLYWYQQILGQGPKLLIQFQNNGVVDDSQLPKDRFSAERLKGVDSTLKIQPAKLEDSAVYLCASSLVPRDEQFFGPGTRLTVL.

This clonotype occurred a few times. This chain links TRBV4-3 with TRBJ2-7, with TRBD1 identical over 8 bases. The CDR3 length is 15 residues. CDR1 is LGHNA, CDR2 YSLEER, per germline. The V and J ends lost 1 base and 1 base, in that order; junction bases with no gene match: 3. The CDR3 here is CASSQGTGRSYEQYF. For the CDR3, the DNA is TGCGCCAGCAGCCAAGGGACAGGGCGTTCCTACGAGCAGTACTTC.

The rearrangement links TRBV2 to TRBJ2-1; no reliable D call. Judging by the DNA end, TRBJ2-7 fits better; the J call may be wrong. The germline gives CDR1 SNHLY, CDR2 FYNNEI. This CDR3 spans 13 amino acids. CDR3 DNA: TGTGCCAGCAATGAGCAGCAGTACAATGAGCAGTACTTC. Amino acid sequence: CASNEQQYNEQYF.

This chain links TRBV18 with TRBJ2-1, with 8 bases identical to TRBD1. This CDR3 spans 14 amino acids. Trimming at V came to 6 bases and at J to 6 bases, leaving 7 bases not matched to a gene. Germline lookup yields CDR1 KGHSH and CDR2 LQKENI. CDR3 nucleotide sequence: TGTGCCAGCTCGGACGGACAGGGTTTCAATGAGCAGTTCTTC. Protein product: CASSDGQGFNEQFF.